This record concerns one TCR beta chain sequence. Its antigen is unknown. These data originate in a study of cytomegalovirus exposure and HLA in healthy donors. Study at large: A later analysis reported the same platform for the roughly 120 validation repertoires and the roughly 670 first-cohort repertoires.

V was cut by 0 bases and J by 4 bases, with 16 bases left in between. Germline V CDR1 and CDR2: SNHLY, FYNNEI. The CDR3 length is 16 residues. Method: immunoSEQ multiplex PCR; TCRdb's copy keeps in-frame clones and lacks some. The data contain over 250,000 clones, 86% of them singletons. Overall study findings and caveats: Listed as cytomegalovirus-associated were 150 to 200 TCR beta chains. Reportedly, cytomegalovirus status was diagnosed with high sensitivity and specificity. In vitro experiments confirmed that three CMV-associated chains were specific for CMV antigens.

The source is a woman aged 18 to 35 in good health and CMV-seronegative. The chain recombines TRBV2 with TRBJ2-7; D possibly corresponds to TRBD2 (6 bases). Sample: PBMCs. In DNA, the CDR3 is TGTGCCAGCAGTGAAGCGCTCGTCGCGGGGAGATACGAGCAGTACTTC. This translates into CASSEALVAGRYEQYF.